This T cell receptor (beta chain) was found in a study of blood T cell repertoires in COVID-19. Study as a whole: T cells, B-cell-depleted T cells, or PBMCs supplied cDNA or gDNA.

Produced via immunoSEQ multiplex PCR; TCRdb's table is partial and in-frame only. The sample records more than 250,000 clones, about 90% being singletons. Followed longitudinally, the Seattle patients had been enrolled during active infection. CDR1 is SGDLS, CDR2 YYNGEE, per germline. V was trimmed by 1 base and J by 0 bases, leaving 7 bases between them. This CDR3 is 15 amino acids long. The V call is TRBV9, the J call TRBJ2-2; possibly TRBD1 for D (5 bases). The receptor was isolated from a woman between 45 and 60 years old with COVID-19, enrolled during active disease. The sequenced material came from peripheral blood. The CDR3 DNA follows: TGTGCCAGCAGCGTAAGGGGCGCGAACACCGGGGAGCTGTTTTTT. This translates into CASSVRGANTGELFF.